This T cell receptor beta chain appears in the sequencing data of a study of blood T cell repertoires in COVID-19. Study details: Italy, Spain and the United States were the sources of the convalescent and acute COVID-19 samples. T cells, B-cell-depleted T cells, or PBMCs provided the cDNA or gDNA that served as material.

How the authors handled the data: Nucleated cell counts were estimated from reference gene primer amplification. Profiled with immunoSEQ multiplex PCR; TCRdb holds only in-frame clones, not every one. V and J calls and clone size come straight from that table; D and trimming were deduced from the DNA. The sample consists of 140,000 to 150,000 clones, over 75% of them appearing once. In this sample, this clone turned up a few times. V shed 0 bases and J shed 3 bases, with 11 bases lying between them. Germline V gives CDR1 LNHDA, CDR2 SQIVND (reference sequence). This CDR3 contains 15 residues. The origin of this receptor is a man in his 70s with acute or convalescent COVID-19. The chain combines TRBV19 with TRBJ1-1; no reliable D call. The specimen sequenced was peripheral blood. CDR3: CASSIDHGRDTEAFF. In nucleotides, the CDR3 is TGTGCCAGTAGTATAGATCACGGGAGGGACACTGAAGCTTTCTTT.